This T cell receptor (beta chain) was sequenced during a study of human T cells and chemical hapten exposure. Time point indicated: patch test 2, 6 weeks after DPC sensitization. As to treatment: therapeutic diphenylcyclopropenone sensitization with weekly scalp DPC. This clonotype occurred a few times. Each CDR3 protein is one row after TCRdb ran MiXCR on the RACE reads. The profile shows some 150,000 distinct CDR3 sequences, approximately 12% of them singletons. The CDR3 has 14 amino acids. V gave up 4 bases and J gave up 5 bases; unmatched junction bases: 10. Germline V gene sequence: CDR1 DFQATT, CDR2 SNEGSKA (reference sequence).

The receptor was isolated from a woman aged 45-59 years with alopecia areata. Some clones in this sample may be carry-over from other donors' samples. The specimen was whole blood, collected in connection with sensitization to the hapten diphenylcyclopropenone (DPC). This chain uses TRBV20-1 with TRBJ2-7; TRBD1 matches 8 bases. The CDR3 spells CSANIRDRGHEQYF. The CDR3 DNA reads TGCAGTGCTAATATCCGCGACAGGGGTCACGAGCAGTACTTC.